Listed below are T cell receptor beta chains from one sample, sequenced in a study of spatial heterogeneity in lung cancer. TCRdb processed the 5' RACE reads anew with MiXCR; each CDR3 protein has one entry. Altogether approximately 21,000 distinct CDR3 sequences are present, 3% to 3.5% being singletons, with the ten largest covering about 28%. Sequencing was performed on PBMCs, taken at surgery. Receptors originate from a female donor with early-stage non-small cell lung cancer. Each CDR3 is given with its conserved first and last residue. A D gene is named only where the DNA matches it firmly. Some rows have no size entry. The others give once, few or many, or a class for an expanded clone.

D	V	J	size	CDR3	DNA
TRBD2	TRBV7-8	TRBJ2-7	many	CASSYRLAGDGEQYF	TGTGCCAGCAGCTACAGACTAGCGGGAGATGGCGAGCAGTACTTC
TRBD2	TRBV11-2	TRBJ2-2	many	CASSVAPLAGRNTGELFF	TGTGCCAGCAGCGTCGCGCCACTAGCGGGAAGGAACACCGGGGAGCTGTTTTTT
-	TRBV2	TRBJ2-5	many	CASSPQGETQYF	TGTGCCAGCAGTCCACAGGGTGAGACCCAGTACTTC
-	TRBV14	TRBJ2-1	-	CASSRAGFSGQSF	TGTGCCAGCAGTCGAGCGGGCTTCTCAGGGCAGTCCTTC
-	TRBV25-1	TRBJ2-1	many	CASSGLLSGHEQFF	TGTGCCAGCAGCGGACTGCTTTCCGGGCATGAGCAGTTCTTC
TRBD2	TRBV20-1	TRBJ2-3	many	CSARGTSGSTDTQYF	TGCAGTGCTAGGGGGACTAGCGGAAGCACAGATACGCAGTATTTT
-	TRBV5-1	TRBJ1-1	many	CASSSGSHTEAFF	TGCGCCAGCAGCTCTGGCAGCCACACTGAAGCTTTCTTT
-	TRBV7-9	TRBJ2-1	many	CASSFDRGGNEQFF	TGTGCCAGCAGCTTCGACAGGGGAGGGAATGAGCAGTTCTTC
-	TRBV11-2	TRBJ1-1	many	CASSLDGGSVAQAFF	TGTGCCAGCAGCTTAGACGGGGGTTCAGTAGCGCAGGCTTTCTTT
TRBD1	TRBV27	TRBJ1-1	many	CASSSHRTGGGLRNTEAFF	TGTGCCAGCAGTTCCCATCGGACAGGGGGCGGGCTGCGGAACACTGAAGCTTTCTTT
TRBD1	TRBV27	TRBJ1-2	large	CASSQTWTGGYGYTF	TGTGCCAGCAGTCAAACCTGGACAGGGGGGTATGGCTACACCTTC
TRBD2	TRBV28	TRBJ2-7	many	CASSGLAGLYEQYF	TGTGCCAGCAGCGGACTAGCGGGGCTTTACGAGCAGTACTTC
TRBD2	TRBV11-2	TRBJ2-3	-	CASSLGAAGASTDTQYF	TGTGCCAGCAGCTTAGGGGCAGCGGGAGCGAGCACAGATACGCAGTATTTT
-	TRBV29-1	TRBJ2-1	medium-sized	CSVMARVNEQFF	TGCAGCGTTATGGCTAGAGTCAATGAGCAGTTCTTC
-	TRBV29-1	TRBJ1-1	many	CSVTEEDTEAFF	TGCAGCGTCACGGAGGAGGACACTGAAGCTTTCTTT
TRBD2	TRBV6-5	TRBJ2-7	many	CASRTVVSGLAGGPSPYEQYF	TGTGCCAGCAGAACGGTTGTCTCCGGACTAGCGGGAGGGCCATCTCCCTACGAGCAGTACTTC
TRBD2	TRBV9	TRBJ2-3	-	CASSLASGRSTDTQYF	TGTGCCAGCAGCCTAGCTAGCGGGAGAAGCACAGATACGCAGTATTTT
-	TRBV6-5	TRBJ1-1	-	CASSYSGPVNTEAFF	TGTGCCAGCAGTTACTCGGGCCCGGTGAACACTGAAGCTTTCTTT
-	TRBV18	TRBJ2-7	-	CASSPLPSSYEQYF	TGTGCCAGCTCACCACTGCCGAGCTCCTACGAGCAGTACTTC
TRBD2	TRBV11-2	TRBJ2-1	many	CASSPSGRSYNEQFF	TGTGCCAGCAGCCCGAGCGGGAGGTCCTACAATGAGCAGTTCTTC
-	TRBV2	TRBJ2-2	many	CASSLGAGELFF	TGTGCCAGCAGCCTCGGCGCCGGGGAGCTGTTTTTT
-	TRBV2	TRBJ2-3	many	CASGFTDTQYF	TGTGCCAGCGGATTCACAGATACGCAGTATTTT
-	TRBV28	TRBJ2-5	many	CASSPAAAGGGETQYF	TGTGCCAGCAGTCCCGCGGCGGCCGGTGGGGGGGAGACCCAGTACTTC
TRBD2	TRBV7-9	TRBJ2-3	many	CASSLALSGRPTDTQYF	TGTGCCAGCAGCTTAGCGCTGAGCGGGAGGCCCACAGATACGCAGTATTTT
-	TRBV5-1	TRBJ2-7	many	CASSLESYEQYF	TGCGCCAGCAGCCTGGAGTCCTACGAGCAGTACTTC
-	TRBV29-1	TRBJ1-1	many	CSVAQPLNTEAFF	TGCAGCGTTGCACAGCCTCTGAACACTGAAGCTTTCTTT
TRBD1	TRBV5-6	TRBJ2-7	many	CASSLSGTDTYEQYF	TGTGCCAGCAGCCTTTCCGGGACAGATACCTACGAGCAGTACTTC
-	TRBV18	TRBJ1-1	many	CASSPDQNTEAFF	TGTGCCAGCTCACCGGACCAGAACACTGAAGCTTTCTTT
-	TRBV12-3/TRBV12-4	TRBJ2-7	many	CASSLAGPREQYF	TGTGCCAGCAGTTTAGCGGGCCCTAGGGAGCAGTACTTC
-	TRBV7-2	TRBJ2-3	many	CASSLVWGRDESTDTQYF	TGTGCCAGCAGCTTAGTGTGGGGCAGGGACGAAAGCACAGATACGCAGTATTTT
-	TRBV7-6	TRBJ1-1	many	CASSYRQLSMNTEAFF	TGTGCCAGCAGCTACCGACAGCTTTCTATGAACACTGAAGCTTTCTTT
TRBD2	TRBV12-3/TRBV12-4	TRBJ2-1	many	CASSLGTIYNEQFF	TGTGCCAGCAGTTTGGGGACTATTTACAATGAGCAGTTCTTC
TRBD1	TRBV3-1	TRBJ2-2	few	CASSQEGTATGELFF	TGTGCCAGCAGCCAAGAGGGGACAGCAACCGGGGAGCTGTTTTTT